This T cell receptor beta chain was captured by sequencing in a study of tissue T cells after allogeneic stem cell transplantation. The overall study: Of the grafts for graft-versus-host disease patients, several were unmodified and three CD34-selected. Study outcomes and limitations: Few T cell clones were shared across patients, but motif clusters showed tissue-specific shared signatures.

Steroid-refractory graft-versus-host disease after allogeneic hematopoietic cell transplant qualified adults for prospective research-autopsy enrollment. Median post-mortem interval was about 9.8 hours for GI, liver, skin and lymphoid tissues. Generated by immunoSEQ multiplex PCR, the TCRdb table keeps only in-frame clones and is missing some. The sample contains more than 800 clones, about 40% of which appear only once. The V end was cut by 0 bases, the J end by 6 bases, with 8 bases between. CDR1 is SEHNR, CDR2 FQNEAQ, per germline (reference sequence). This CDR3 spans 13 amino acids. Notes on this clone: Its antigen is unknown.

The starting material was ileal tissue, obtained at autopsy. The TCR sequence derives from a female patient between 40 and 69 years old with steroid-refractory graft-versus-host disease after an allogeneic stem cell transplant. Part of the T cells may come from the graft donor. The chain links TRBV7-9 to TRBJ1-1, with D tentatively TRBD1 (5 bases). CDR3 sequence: CASSLATGPEAFF. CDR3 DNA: TGTGCCAGCAGCTTAGCGACGGGACCTGAAGCTTTCTTT.